This is a list of T cell receptor beta chains from one sample in a study of T cells in Graves' hyperthyroidism and ophthalmopathy. A single record per CDR3 protein comes from TCRdb applying MiXCR to the multiplex PCR reads. The sample holds about 210,000 distinct CDR3 sequences; roughly 15% are singletons and the top ten take roughly 50%. Sequences were obtained from blood. Receptors originate from a man aged 45-60 years with Graves' hyperthyroidism. Each CDR3 is given with its conserved first and last residue. Each record gives: CDR3 DNA, CDR3 protein, D gene, J gene, clone size, V gene. D genes are given only for firm matches. Clone size is not always given. Where it is, it says once, few, many or a class for expanded clones.

TGTGCCAGCATCCCCGGCCCGGGACAGAGGGACGAGCAGTACTTC | CASIPGPGQRDEQYF | TRBD1 | TRBJ2-7 | few | TRBV12-3/TRBV12-4
TGTGCCAGCAGCTTAGGACTAGCGGAAGCCCTATACGAGCAGTACTTC | CASSLGLAEALYEQYF | TRBD2 | TRBJ2-7 | few | TRBV13
TGTGCCAGTAGTATAACCGGACAGAACACTGAAGCTTTCTTT | CASSITGQNTEAFF | . | TRBJ1-1 | few | TRBV19
TGTGCCAGCAGTGAAGGGTCTCCACTAAGCACAGATACGCAGTATTTT | CASSEGSPLSTDTQYF | . | TRBJ2-3 | many | TRBV2
TGTGCCATCAGTGAGTCTTCCGCGGGGATCCAGTACTTC | CAISESSAGIQYF | . | TRBJ2-5 | many | TRBV10-3
TGTGCCAGCAGTTACTCACCCGTGAACACTGAAGCTTTCTTT | CASSYSPVNTEAFF | . | TRBJ1-1 | few | TRBV6-2/TRBV6-3
TGTGCCAGCTCACCGGGGGTTCGCGAGCAGTACTTC | CASSPGVREQYF | . | TRBJ2-7 | many | TRBV18
TGTGCCAGCAGTTCGAGCGGGAGTTTGGATACGCAGTATTTT | CASSSSGSLDTQYF | TRBD2 | TRBJ2-3 | many | TRBV12-3/TRBV12-4
TGTGCCAGCAGAAGACTAGCGGGAGGGCCGGAGACCCAGTACTTC | CASRRLAGGPETQYF | TRBD2 | TRBJ2-5 | many | TRBV2
TGTGCCAGCAGTTTATGGAGTAGCGGCCAAGAGACCCAGTACTTC | CASSLWSSGQETQYF | . | TRBJ2-5 | many | TRBV28
TGTGCCAGTAGTATGAAGACGGGGGGCTACTATGGCTACACCTTC | CASSMKTGGYYGYTF | . | TRBJ1-2 | few | TRBV19
TGCAGTGCTAGAGAGACTAGCGACGCCGGGGAGCTGTTTTTT | CSARETSDAGELFF | TRBD2 | TRBJ2-2 | . | TRBV20-1
TGTGCCAGCAGTTTAATGGCAGGGCATCAGCCCCAGCATTTT | CASSLMAGHQPQHF | . | TRBJ1-5 | many | TRBV12-3/TRBV12-4
TGTGCCAGCAGTTCCCTACGATCCTCTGCTAATCAAAAACTGTTTTTT | CASSSLRSSANQKLFF | . | TRBJ1-4 | once | TRBV28
TGCAGTGCTAGAAGGCAGGGTTCCCACGAGCAGTACTTC | CSARRQGSHEQYF | . | TRBJ2-7 | many | TRBV20-1
TGTGCCAGCAGCTTGTACGGGACTAGCATGGATGAGCAGTTCTTC | CASSLYGTSMDEQFF | TRBD2 | TRBJ2-1 | few | TRBV5-5
TGTGCCACCGGTAAGCAGAGGACAGGGTTCGCAGATACGCAGTATTTT | CATGKQRTGFADTQYF | TRBD1 | TRBJ2-3 | many | TRBV24-1